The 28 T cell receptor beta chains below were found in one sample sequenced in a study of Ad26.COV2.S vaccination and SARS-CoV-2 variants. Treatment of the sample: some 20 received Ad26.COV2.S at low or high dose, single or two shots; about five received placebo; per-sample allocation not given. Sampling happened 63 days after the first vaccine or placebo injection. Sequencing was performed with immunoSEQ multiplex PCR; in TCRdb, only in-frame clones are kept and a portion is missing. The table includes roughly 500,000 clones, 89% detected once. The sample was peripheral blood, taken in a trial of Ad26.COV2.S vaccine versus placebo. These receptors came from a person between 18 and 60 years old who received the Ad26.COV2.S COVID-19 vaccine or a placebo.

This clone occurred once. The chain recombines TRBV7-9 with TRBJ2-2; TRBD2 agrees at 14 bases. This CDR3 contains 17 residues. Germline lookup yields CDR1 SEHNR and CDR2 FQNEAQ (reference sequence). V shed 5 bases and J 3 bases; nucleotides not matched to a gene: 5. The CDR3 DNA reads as TGTGCCAGCAGCCTGGGACTAGCGGGAGTGTACACCGGGGAGCTGTTTTTT. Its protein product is CASSLGLAGVYTGELFF.

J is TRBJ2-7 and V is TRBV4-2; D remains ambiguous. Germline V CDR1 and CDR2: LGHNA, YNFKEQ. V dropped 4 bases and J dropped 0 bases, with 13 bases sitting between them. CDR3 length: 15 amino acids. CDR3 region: CASSLGRSVSYEQYF. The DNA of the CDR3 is TGTGCCAGCAGCCTCGGACGCAGCGTCTCCTACGAGCAGTACTTC.

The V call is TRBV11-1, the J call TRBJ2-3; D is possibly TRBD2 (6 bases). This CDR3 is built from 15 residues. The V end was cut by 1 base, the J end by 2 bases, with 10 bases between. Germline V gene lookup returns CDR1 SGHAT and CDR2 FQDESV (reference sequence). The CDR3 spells CASSLGGVITDTQYF. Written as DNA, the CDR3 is TGTGCCAGCAGCTTAGGGGGGGTGATCACAGATACGCAGTATTTT.

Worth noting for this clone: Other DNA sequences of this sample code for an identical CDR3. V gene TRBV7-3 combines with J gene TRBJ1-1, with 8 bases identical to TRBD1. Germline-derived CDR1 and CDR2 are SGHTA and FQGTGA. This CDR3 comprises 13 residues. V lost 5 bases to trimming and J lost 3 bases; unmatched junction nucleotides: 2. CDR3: CASSPDRDTEAFF. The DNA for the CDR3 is TGTGCCAGCAGCCCGGACAGGGACACTGAAGCTTTCTTT.

The CDR3 DNA is TGTGCCAGCAGCCTTACCTACGGTGGTGAAGCTTTCTTT. Its translation: CASSLTYGGEAFF. This rearrangement joins TRBV27 to TRBJ1-1; no clear D gene. The CDR3 covers 13 residues. Germline-derived CDR1 and CDR2 are MNHEY and SMNVEV (reference sequence). Trimming removed 6 bases at V and 7 bases at J, with 15 bases between.

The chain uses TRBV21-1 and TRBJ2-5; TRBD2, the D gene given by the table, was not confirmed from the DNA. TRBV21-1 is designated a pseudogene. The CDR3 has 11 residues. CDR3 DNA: TGTGCCAGCCGTTCCGGGGAGACCCAGTACTTC. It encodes CASRSGETQYF.

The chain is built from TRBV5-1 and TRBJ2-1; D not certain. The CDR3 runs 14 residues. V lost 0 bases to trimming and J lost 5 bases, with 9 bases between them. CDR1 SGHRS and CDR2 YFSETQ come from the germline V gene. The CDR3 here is CASSLVLTDNEQFF. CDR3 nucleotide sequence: TGCGCCAGCAGCTTGGTGTTGACCGACAATGAGCAGTTCTTC.

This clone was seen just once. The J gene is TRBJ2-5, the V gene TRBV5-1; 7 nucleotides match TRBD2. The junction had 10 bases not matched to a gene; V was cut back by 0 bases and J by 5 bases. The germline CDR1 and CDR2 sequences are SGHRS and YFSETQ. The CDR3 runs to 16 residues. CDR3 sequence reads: CASSLDAGEKRETQYF. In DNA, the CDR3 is TGCGCCAGCAGCTTGGATGCGGGGGAGAAACGGGAGACCCAGTACTTC. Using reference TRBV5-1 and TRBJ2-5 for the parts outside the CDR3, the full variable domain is KAGVTQTPRYLIKTRGQQVTLSCSPISGHRSVSWYQQTPGQGLQFLFEYFSETQRNKGNFPGRFSGRQFSNSRSEMNVSTLELGDSALYLCASSLDAGEKRETQYFGPGTRLLVL.

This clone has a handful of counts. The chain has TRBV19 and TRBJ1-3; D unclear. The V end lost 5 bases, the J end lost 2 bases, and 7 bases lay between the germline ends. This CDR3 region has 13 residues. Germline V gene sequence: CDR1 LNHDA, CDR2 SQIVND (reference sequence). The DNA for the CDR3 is TGTGCCAGTAGTCCCGAGCCTGGAAACACCATATATTTT. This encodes CASSPEPGNTIYF.

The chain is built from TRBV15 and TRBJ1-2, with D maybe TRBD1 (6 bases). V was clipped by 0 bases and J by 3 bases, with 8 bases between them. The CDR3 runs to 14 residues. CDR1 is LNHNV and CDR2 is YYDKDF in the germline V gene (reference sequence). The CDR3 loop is CATSRDRTDYGYTF. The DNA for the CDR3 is TGTGCCACCAGCAGAGATCGGACAGACTATGGCTACACCTTC.

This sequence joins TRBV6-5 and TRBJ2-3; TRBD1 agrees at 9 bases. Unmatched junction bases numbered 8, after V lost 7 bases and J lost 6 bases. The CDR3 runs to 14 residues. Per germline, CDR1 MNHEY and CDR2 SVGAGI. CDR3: CASNDNGQGDTQYF. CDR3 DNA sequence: TGTGCCAGCAACGATAACGGACAGGGGGATACGCAGTATTTT.

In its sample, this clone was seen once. The DNA for the CDR3 is TGTGCCAGCAGCCTAGCGGGAGGTTCCCCCAATGAGCAGTTCTTC. This translates into CASSLAGGSPNEQFF. The chain couples TRBV27 to TRBJ2-1, with 11 positions matching TRBD2. The CDR3 spans 15 residues. Germline CDR1 MNHEY, CDR2 SMNVEV (reference sequence). With V trimmed by 6 bases and J by 6 bases, 7 bases remained unmatched.

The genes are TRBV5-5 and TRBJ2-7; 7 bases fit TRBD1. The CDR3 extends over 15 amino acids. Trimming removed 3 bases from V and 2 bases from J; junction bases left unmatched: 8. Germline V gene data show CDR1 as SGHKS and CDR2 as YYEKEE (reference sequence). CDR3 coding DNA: TGTGCCAGCAGCTCCACAGGGGCCACTCCCTACGAGCAGTACGTC. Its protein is CASSSTGATPYEQYV.

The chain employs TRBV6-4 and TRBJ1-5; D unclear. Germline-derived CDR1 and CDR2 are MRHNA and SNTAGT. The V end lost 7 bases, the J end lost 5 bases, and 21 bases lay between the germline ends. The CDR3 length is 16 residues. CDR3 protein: CASTFTVRSYYQPQHF. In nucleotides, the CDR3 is TGTGCCAGCACCTTCACCGTGAGGAGTTACTATCAGCCCCAGCATTTT.

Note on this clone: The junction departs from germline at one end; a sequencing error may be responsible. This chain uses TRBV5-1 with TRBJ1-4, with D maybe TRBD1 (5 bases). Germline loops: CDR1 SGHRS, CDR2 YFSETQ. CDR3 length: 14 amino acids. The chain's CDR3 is CASSIFGTTEKLFF. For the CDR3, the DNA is TGCGCCAGCAGCATATTCGGGACTACTGAAAAACTGTTTTTT.

CDR3 region: CASSPRLAGIIYEQYF. CDR3 coding DNA: TGTGCCAGCAGCCCAAGACTAGCGGGGATAATCTACGAGCAGTACTTC. V and J are TRBV7-8 and TRBJ2-7; 11 nucleotides match TRBD2. The CDR3 consists of 16 residues. V was clipped by 5 bases and J by 3 bases; unmatched bases: 9. The germline gives CDR1 SGHVS, CDR2 FQNEAQ.

The CDR3 sequence is CASRYQGGTEAFF. CDR3 DNA sequence: TGTGCCAGCAGATACCAGGGAGGCACTGAAGCTTTCTTT. The genes are TRBV6-6 and TRBJ1-1; perhaps TRBD1 as D (5 bases). V dropped 6 bases and J dropped 4 bases, with 12 bases sitting between them. CDR3 size: 13 residues. Germline V gives CDR1 MNHNY, CDR2 SVGAGI (reference sequence).

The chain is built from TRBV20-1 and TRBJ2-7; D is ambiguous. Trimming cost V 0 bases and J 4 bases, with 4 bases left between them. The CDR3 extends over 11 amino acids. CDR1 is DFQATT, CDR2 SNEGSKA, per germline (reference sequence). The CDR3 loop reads CSAREAYEQYF. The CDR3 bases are TGCAGTGCTAGAGAGGCATACGAGCAGTACTTC.

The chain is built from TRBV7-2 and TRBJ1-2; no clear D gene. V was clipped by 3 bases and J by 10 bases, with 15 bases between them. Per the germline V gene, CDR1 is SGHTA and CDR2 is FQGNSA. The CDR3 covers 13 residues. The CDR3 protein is CASSFGVLGNYTF. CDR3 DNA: TGTGCCAGCAGCTTTGGGGTCCTTGGGAACTACACCTTC.

The CDR3 protein is CASSGHQQGTTGELFF. CDR3 coding DNA: TGTGCCAGTAGTGGACATCAACAGGGTACCACCGGGGAGCTGTTTTTT. The chain recombines TRBV19 with TRBJ2-2, with D maybe TRBD1 (6 bases). The V and J ends lost 5 bases and 4 bases respectively, with 17 bases between them. CDR3 length equals 16 residues. Per the germline V gene, CDR1 is LNHDA and CDR2 is SQIVND (reference sequence).

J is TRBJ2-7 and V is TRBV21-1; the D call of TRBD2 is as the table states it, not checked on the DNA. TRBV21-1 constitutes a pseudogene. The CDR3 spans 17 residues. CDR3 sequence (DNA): TGTGCCAGCAGCAAAGAGGGGGGGAACAAGTCCTTTTACGAGCAGTACGTC. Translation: CASSKEGGNKSFYEQYV.

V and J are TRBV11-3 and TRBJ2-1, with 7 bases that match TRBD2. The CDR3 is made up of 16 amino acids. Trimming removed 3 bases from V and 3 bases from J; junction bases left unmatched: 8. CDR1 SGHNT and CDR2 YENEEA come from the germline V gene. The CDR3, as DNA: TGTGCCAGCAGCTTCGGCGGCCGGGACTACTACAATGAGCAGTTCTTC. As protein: CASSFGGRDYYNEQFF.

The chain's CDR3 is CASSQTGGGFNYGYTF. The DNA for the CDR3 is TGTGCCAGCAGTCAGACAGGCGGAGGCTTTAACTATGGCTACACCTTC. This chain connects TRBV9 to TRBJ1-2, with TRBD1 as a possible D gene (6 bases). Trimming took 5 bases from V and 1 from J, leaving 18 bases between them. The CDR3 spans 16 residues. Germline CDR1 and CDR2: SGDLS and YYNGEE.

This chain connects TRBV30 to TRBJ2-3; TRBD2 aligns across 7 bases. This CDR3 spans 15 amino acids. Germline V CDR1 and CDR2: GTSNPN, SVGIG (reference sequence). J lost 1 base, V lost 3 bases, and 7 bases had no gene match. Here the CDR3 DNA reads TGTGCCTGGAGCCCGGGGGGAGCGCGCACAGATACGCAGTATTTT. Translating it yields CAWSPGGARTDTQYF.

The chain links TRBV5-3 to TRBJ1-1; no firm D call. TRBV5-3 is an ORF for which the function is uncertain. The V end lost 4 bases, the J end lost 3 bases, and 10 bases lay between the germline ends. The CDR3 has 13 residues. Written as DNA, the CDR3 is TGTGCCAGAAGCGCTACTTCTGACACTGAAGCTTTCTTT. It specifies CARSATSDTEAFF.

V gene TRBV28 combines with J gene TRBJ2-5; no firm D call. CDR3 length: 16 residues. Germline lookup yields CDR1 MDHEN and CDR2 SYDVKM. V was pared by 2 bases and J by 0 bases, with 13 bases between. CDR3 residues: CASSLEQPTYQETQYF. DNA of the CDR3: TGTGCCAGCAGTTTAGAGCAGCCAACATACCAAGAGACCCAGTACTTC.

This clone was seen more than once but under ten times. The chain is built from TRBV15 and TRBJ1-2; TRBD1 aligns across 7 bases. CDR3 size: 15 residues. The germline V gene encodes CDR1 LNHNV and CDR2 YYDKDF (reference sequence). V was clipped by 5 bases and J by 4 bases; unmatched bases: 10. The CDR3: CATSVLTGTAYGYTF. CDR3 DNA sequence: TGTGCCACCAGCGTTTTGACCGGGACAGCCTATGGCTACACCTTC.

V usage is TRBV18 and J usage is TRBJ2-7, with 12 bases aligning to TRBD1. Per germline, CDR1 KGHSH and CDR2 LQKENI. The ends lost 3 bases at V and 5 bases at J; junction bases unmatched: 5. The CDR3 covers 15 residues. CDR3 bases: TGTGCCAGCTCACCTGGGACAGGGGGCTACAACGAGCAGTACGTC. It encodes CASSPGTGGYNEQYV.